These T cell receptor beta chains were read from a single sample in a study of blood T cell repertoires in COVID-19. Produced via immunoSEQ multiplex PCR; TCRdb's table is partial and in-frame only. The sample carries under 450,000 clones, 88% recorded once. Sequenced: peripheral blood. These receptors were taken from a woman aged 50 to 60 with COVID-19, enrolled during active disease. Each CDR3 is given with its conserved first and last residue.

v_gene	j_gene	CDR3aa
TRBV29-1	TRBJ2-2	CSVAPTTGELFF
TRBV5-4	TRBJ1-3	CASSPGQASGNTIYF
TRBV10-3	TRBJ2-3	CAISQGQNADTQYF
TRBV7-9	TRBJ1-2	CASSFQGGNYGYTF
TRBV19	TRBJ1-2	CASSLPGQALYGYTF
TRBV19	TRBJ1-2	CASTNGGVRGYGYTF
TRBV9	TRBJ1-2	CASSRGKNYGYTF
TRBV29-1	TRBJ1-2	CSVEGESGF
TRBV6-5	TRBJ2-1	CASSYSPDRVGNEQFF
TRBV5-4	TRBJ1-2	CASSLDTHYGYTF
TRBV30	TRBJ1-4	CACPTGQSGWRGEKLFF
TRBV15	TRBJ1-5	CATSRGDRDVPQHF
TRBV7-2	TRBJ1-3	CASSTTGGTGNTIYF
TRBV5-6	TRBJ2-5	CASSERGTGSPETQYF
TRBV19	TRBJ1-5	CASSIRVHSKPQHF
TRBV4-1	TRBJ1-2	CASSQEGGVYYGYTF
TRBV30	TRBJ1-1	CAWSAGGNTEAFF
TRBV30	TRBJ2-7	CAWSTGGESPYEQYF
TRBV30	TRBJ1-1	CAWGPGRNKAGEAFF
TRBV10-2	TRBJ2-7	CASRNYRDIFSHEQYF
TRBV5-5	TRBJ1-5	CASSSDGTGYQPQHF
TRBV5-1	TRBJ2-5	CASSLGGYAFRETQYF
TRBV6-1	TRBJ1-2	CASSEGRGQGYTF
TRBV10-2	TRBJ2-7	CASSESTGSYEQYF
TRBV12-3/TRBV12-4	TRBJ1-1	CASSSRVNTEAFF
TRBV5-4	TRBJ2-3	CASSSSMASGGGDTQYF
TRBV13	TRBJ1-2	CASSLSTGNYGYTF
TRBV19	TRBJ2-1	CASSIGDTIDNEQFF
TRBV13	TRBJ2-7	CASSPGQGAGEQYF
TRBV28	TRBJ1-2	CASSRRQGGYGYTF
TRBV20-1	TRBJ1-2	CSAQGQDLF
TRBV3-1/TRBV3-2	TRBJ1-5	CASSQDSNNQPQHF
TRBV15	TRBJ1-2	CATSTTAPLGGYTF
TRBV20-1	TRBJ1-3	CSASGLGGPSGNTIYF
TRBV20-1	TRBJ2-7	CSASTGSSYEQYF
TRBV7-8	TRBJ1-6	CASSHAGDPPGALHF
TRBV6-1	TRBJ1-2	CASSEVPGTPYGYTF
TRBV5-1	TRBJ2-7	CASSLVPTQGLEQYF
TRBV28	TRBJ2-7	CASGLFSGSYEQYF
TRBV19	TRBJ1-5	CASRRTGANQPQHF
TRBV6-5	TRBJ1-6	CASSSQGPAWNSPLHF
TRBV12-3/TRBV12-4	TRBJ2-7	CASAGGHYEQYF
TRBV19	TRBJ1-3	CASSIEGTISGNTIYF
TRBV28	TRBJ1-6	CASSGGPTGNNSPLHF
TRBV4-2	TRBJ2-3	CASSQGLANTQYF
TRBV7-9	TRBJ1-1	CASSHRVGQGLNTEAFF
TRBV30	TRBJ2-3	CAWSGTSGGVRSTDTQYF
TRBV30	TRBJ1-2	CAWSVRGYGYTF
TRBV16	TRBJ2-2	CASSQLFRLQGNTGELFF
TRBV11-2	TRBJ2-1	CASSVRLAGAHYNEQFF
TRBV24-1	TRBJ2-7	CATSDPSWGNGYEQYF